A single sample is the source of the 26 T cell receptor beta chains below, sequenced in a study of OX40 agonist ivuxolimab in advanced cancers. The repertoire was sequenced with immunoSEQ multiplex PCR; TCRdb's copy has only in-frame clones and lacks some. The profile shows more than 70,000 clones, roughly 91% of them singletons. This sample comprised CD4+ or CD8+ T cells sorted from blood, obtained in a trial of the OX40 agonist ivuxolimab. The receptors derive from an adult with an advanced solid tumor such as melanoma, head and neck, liver or kidney cancer.

The rearrangement uses TRBV28 and TRBJ1-5; D not certain. The V and J ends lost 5 bases and 0 bases respectively, with 5 bases between them. The CDR3 extends over 13 amino acids. Germline V gene data show CDR1 as MDHEN and CDR2 as SYDVKM. CDR3 nucleotide sequence: TGTGCCAGCAGTCTGTATAGCAATCAGCCCCAGCATTTT. Protein: CASSLYSNQPQHF.

V is TRBV27 and J is TRBJ2-1; the match to TRBD1 covers 10 bases. This CDR3 spans 15 amino acids. V was pared by 6 bases and J by 10 bases, with 12 bases of the junction left unmatched. Germline V gene data show CDR1 as MNHEY and CDR2 as SMNVEV (reference sequence). The CDR3 nucleotides are TGTGCCAGCAGCCAGACAGGGGGCGCCGGACTAGAGCAGTTCTTC. Protein product: CASSQTGGAGLEQFF.

The rearrangement joins TRBV9 to TRBJ1-2; D possibly corresponds to TRBD1 (6 bases). V lost 4 bases and J lost 4, with 17 bases in between. The germline V gene has CDR1 SGDLS and CDR2 YYNGEE. This CDR3 region has 15 residues. The CDR3 sequence: CASSSPDRGAYGYTF. CDR3 in DNA: TGTGCCAGCAGCTCCCCGGACAGAGGGGCCTATGGCTACACCTTC. The entire variable domain, with the rest obtained from reference TRBV9 and TRBJ1-2, is as follows: DSGVTQTPKHLITATGQRVTLRCSPRSGDLSVYWYQQSLDQGLQFLIQYYNGEERAKGNILERFSAQQFPDLHSELNLSSLELGDSALYFCASSSPDRGAYGYTFGSGTRLTVV.

CDR3 bases: TGTGCCAGCAGTCCCCATCGCGGGGGGGACGGGGAGCTGTTTTTT. Translated: CASSPHRGGDGELFF. This chain links TRBV28 with TRBJ2-2; the match to TRBD2 covers 9 bases. The CDR3 length is 15 residues. CDR1 and CDR2 from the germline V gene are MDHEN and SYDVKM. Germline trimming cut 5 bases from V and 7 bases from J; bases unmatched to any gene: 8.

The chain combines TRBV28 with TRBJ1-2; D is unresolved. Germline CDR1 MDHEN, CDR2 SYDVKM. Trimming left V 4 bases short and J 2 bases short, with 17 bases between. The CDR3 has 16 amino acids. The CDR3 sequence: CASSSTPPEPNYGYTF. CDR3 in DNA: TGTGCCAGCAGTTCAACCCCCCCTGAACCCAACTATGGCTACACCTTC.

The V and J genes are TRBV7-9 and TRBJ2-7, with D possibly TRBD1 on 5 matching bases. Germline V gene lookup returns CDR1 SEHNR and CDR2 FQNEAQ (reference sequence). This CDR3 comprises 16 residues. V gave up 4 bases and J gave up 0 bases, with 16 bases separating them. The DNA for the CDR3 is TGTGCCAGCAGCTACATACAGGTTACGAGCTCCTACGAGCAGTACTTC. Encoded protein: CASSYIQVTSSYEQYF.

The rearrangement links TRBV10-3 to TRBJ2-7; 11 bases fit TRBD1. Germline CDR1 ENHRY, CDR2 SYGVKD. The CDR3 totals 21 residues. The trim removed 0 bases at V and 0 bases at J, leaving 16 bases unmatched. The CDR3 sequence is CAISESTTAPWTGGASYEQYF. The CDR3 DNA reads TGTGCCATCAGTGAGTCGACGACTGCGCCCTGGACAGGGGGCGCCTCCTACGAGCAGTACTTC.

The rearrangement joins TRBV7-9 to TRBJ1-6; TRBD1 agrees at 8 bases. Per the germline V gene, CDR1 is SEHNR and CDR2 is FQNEAQ (reference sequence). This CDR3 spans 15 amino acids. After removal of 4 bases from V and 5 bases from J, the junction contained 4 bases not matched to a gene. The CDR3 region is CASSSRQGNNSPLHF. The CDR3 DNA is TGTGCCAGCAGCTCCCGACAGGGGAATAATTCACCCCTCCACTTT.

The chain is built from TRBV5-4 and TRBJ1-6; the D is unclear. Germline V gene lookup returns CDR1 SGHNT and CDR2 YYREEE (reference sequence). Trimming took 3 bases from V and 0 from J, leaving 7 bases between them. CDR3 length: 15 residues. Here the CDR3 DNA reads TGTGCCAGCAGCTCCCGGGGCTCCTATAATTCACCCCTCCACTTT. Translation: CASSSRGSYNSPLHF.

The V gene is TRBV11-2, the J gene TRBJ1-4, with D perhaps TRBD1 (5 bases). The CDR3 sequence is 12 residues long. The V end lost 1 base, the J end lost 12 bases, and 9 bases lay between the germline ends. From germline, CDR1 is SGHAT and CDR2 FQNNGV. The CDR3 is CASSLGGRELFF. CDR3 coding DNA: TGTGCCAGCAGCTTAGGAGGCAGGGAACTGTTTTTT.

The chain carries TRBV19 and TRBJ1-1, with D perhaps TRBD1 (6 bases). Trimming pared 11 bases from V and 4 bases from J, leaving 20 bases between. The CDR3 runs 14 residues. Per germline, CDR1 LNHDA and CDR2 SQIVND (reference sequence). The CDR3 loop reads CASRIGGIVTEAFF. Written as DNA, the CDR3 is TGTGCCTCAAGGATAGGGGGAATCGTCACTGAAGCTTTCTTT.

J is TRBJ2-2 and V is TRBV9; D uncertain. Germline V gene data show CDR1 as SGDLS and CDR2 as YYNGEE. There are 13 residues in the CDR3. V lost 3 bases to trimming and J lost 1 base, with 4 bases between them. The CDR3 nucleotides are TGTGCCAGCAGCGGTATGAACACCGGGGAGCTGTTTTTT. Its protein product is CASSGMNTGELFF.

The chain has TRBV27 and TRBJ2-5; D unclear. With 6 bases removed from V and 3 bases from J, the gap between germline ends came to 8 bases. This CDR3 is 12 amino acids long. Per the germline V gene, CDR1 is MNHEY and CDR2 is SMNVEV (reference sequence). CDR3 nucleotides: TGTGCCAGCAGCCATGTAAAAGAGACCCAGTACTTC. This encodes CASSHVKETQYF.

The chain recombines TRBV7-2 with TRBJ1-5, with 7 bases identical to TRBD1. This CDR3 has 13 amino acids. J lost 2 bases, V lost 7 bases, and 2 bases had no gene match. Germline assignment: CDR1 SGHTA and CDR2 FQGNSA. This chain's CDR3 is CASTQGGNQPQHF. The CDR3 nucleotides read TGTGCCAGCACCCAGGGGGGCAATCAGCCCCAGCATTTT.

The gene calls are TRBV5-1 and TRBJ1-5; 12 bases match TRBD1. The CDR3 contains 17 residues. The germline V gene has CDR1 SGHRS and CDR2 YFSETQ. Unmatched junction bases numbered 5, after V lost 4 bases and J lost 0 bases. The CDR3 region has the DNA TGCGCCAGCAGCCCCGGGACAGGGGGCTATAGCAATCAGCCCCAGCATTTT. Translating gives CASSPGTGGYSNQPQHF.

The chain carries TRBV5-6 and TRBJ2-5; 13 bases map to TRBD2. CDR3 length: 16 amino acids. V was clipped by 6 bases and J by 5 bases; unmatched bases: 10. The germline CDR1 and CDR2 sequences are SGHDT and YYEEEE. The CDR3 DNA reads TGTGCCAGCAACCGCCGGGGACTAGCGGGACGGGAGACCCAGTACTTC. Translated: CASNRRGLAGRETQYF.

This sequence joins TRBV5-1 and TRBJ2-7, with 11 bases that match TRBD2. The CDR3 totals 19 residues. The trim removed 4 bases at V and 0 bases at J, leaving 15 bases unmatched. Germline CDR1 and CDR2: SGHRS and YFSETQ. As DNA, the CDR3 is TGCGCCAGCAGCCTCGGGGGACTAGCGGAGGAACTCAGCTCCTACGAGCAGTACTTC. Amino acids: CASSLGGLAEELSSYEQYF.

This chain uses TRBV6-1 with TRBJ1-2; TRBD1 matches at 7 bases. The germline gives CDR1 MNHNS, CDR2 SASEGT. The CDR3 is 16 residues long. J lost 7 bases, V lost 2 bases, and 13 bases had no gene match. CDR3 DNA: TGTGCCAGCAGTGAAAATTCTTATGGGCAGGGGGGTGGCTACACCTTC. Translation gives CASSENSYGQGGGYTF.

This chain links TRBV14 with TRBJ2-5; 11 bases match TRBD2. This CDR3 contains 14 residues. J lost 3 bases, V lost 4 bases, and 1 base had no gene match. From germline, CDR1 is SGHDN and CDR2 FVKESK. The CDR3 DNA is TGTGCCAGCAGCCTACTAGCGGGGGAAGAGACCCAGTACTTC. As protein: CASSLLAGEETQYF.

The CDR3 reads CSARWGGTEAFF. CDR3 nucleotide sequence: TGCAGCGCCCGGTGGGGTGGGACTGAAGCTTTCTTT. The genes are TRBV29-1 and TRBJ1-1; no firm D call. Germline assignment: CDR1 SQVTM and CDR2 ANQGSEA. The V end was cut by 7 bases, the J end by 5 bases, with 14 bases between. The CDR3 loop spans 12 amino acids.

The chain combines TRBV6-5 with TRBJ2-3; TRBD1 matches 7 bases. There are 15 residues in the CDR3. With V trimmed by 2 bases and J by 0 bases, 2 bases remained unmatched. The germline V gene encodes CDR1 MNHEY and CDR2 SVGAGI. The CDR3 protein is CASSYDRDSTDTQYF. The CDR3 region has the DNA TGTGCCAGCAGTTACGACAGGGACAGCACAGATACGCAGTATTTT.

CDR3 region: CARSSDRERYGYTF. The CDR3 coding sequence is TGTGCCAGAAGCTCTGACAGGGAACGCTATGGCTACACCTTC. This chain joins TRBV5-3 and TRBJ1-2; 7 nucleotides line up with TRBD1. TRBV5-3 falls under the ORF class, with uncertain function. Trimming took 3 bases from V and 4 from J; bases not matched to a gene: 6. CDR3 length: 14 amino acids.

The rearrangement uses TRBV7-9 and TRBJ1-5; weak D call: TRBD1 (5 bases). The CDR3 spans 14 residues. The germline V gene encodes CDR1 SEHNR and CDR2 FQNEAQ (reference sequence). Deletions cut 5 bases from V and 1 base from J, with 9 bases between. In DNA form, the CDR3 reads TGTGCCAGCAGCCCGACAGAAAGCAATCAGCCCCAGCATTTT. Encoded protein: CASSPTESNQPQHF.

The V and J genes are TRBV7-9 and TRBJ2-5; D might be TRBD1 (5 bases). This CDR3 has 15 amino acids. Between the trimmed V and J ends, which lost 4 bases and 4 bases, there was a span of 16 bases. CDR1 SEHNR and CDR2 FQNEAQ come from the germline V gene (reference sequence). The CDR3 nucleotides read TGTGCCAGCAGCTCGCCAGGGTGGGGAACAGAGACCCAGTACTTC. It encodes CASSSPGWGTETQYF.

The chain couples TRBV6-5 to TRBJ2-1; the match to TRBD2 covers 9 bases. V shed 2 bases and J 5 bases; nucleotides not matched to a gene: 1. The CDR3 spans 14 residues. The germline CDR1 and CDR2 sequences are MNHEY and SVGAGI. This chain's CDR3 is CASSYLAGNNEQFF. The CDR3 nucleotides read TGTGCCAGCAGTTACCTAGCGGGGAACAATGAGCAGTTCTTC.

The V call is TRBV4-1, the J call TRBJ2-1; D is perhaps TRBD2 (5 bases). V gave up 1 base and J gave up 9 bases, with 7 bases separating them. This CDR3 has 12 residues. Germline CDR1 MGHRA, CDR2 YSYEKL. DNA for the CDR3: TGCGCCAGCAGCCAAGCTGGAGGTGAGCAGTTCTTC. This sequence encodes CASSQAGGEQFF.